This entry is about one T cell receptor beta chain. Method: immunoSEQ multiplex PCR; TCRdb's copy keeps in-frame clones and lacks some. Of under 130,000 clones in the sample, about 92% were seen once. This record belongs to a study of siplizumab effects on memory and regulatory T cells. The specimen was CD4+ T cells sorted from blood. The clonotype comes from a human donor in good health.

CDR3 coding DNA: TGTGCCTGGACCATACCAGGGTTACCAATACCCGACGAGCAGTACTTC. Its protein product is CAWTIPGLPIPDEQYF. The chain carries TRBV30 and TRBJ2-7; D is perhaps TRBD1 (5 bases). The CDR3 covers 16 residues. V was trimmed by 4 bases and J by 5 bases, leaving 24 bases between them. CDR1 and CDR2 (germline): GTSNPN, SVGIG (reference sequence).